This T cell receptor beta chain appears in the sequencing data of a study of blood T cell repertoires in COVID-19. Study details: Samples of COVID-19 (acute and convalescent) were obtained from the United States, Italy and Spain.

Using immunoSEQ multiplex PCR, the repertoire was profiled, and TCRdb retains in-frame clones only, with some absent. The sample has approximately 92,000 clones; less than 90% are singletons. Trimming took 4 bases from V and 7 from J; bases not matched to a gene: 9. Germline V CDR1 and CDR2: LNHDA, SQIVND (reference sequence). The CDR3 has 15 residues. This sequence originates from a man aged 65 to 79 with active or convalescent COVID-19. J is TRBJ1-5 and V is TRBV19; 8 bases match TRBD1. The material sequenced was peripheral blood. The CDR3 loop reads CASSTTGQGSQPQHF. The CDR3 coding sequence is TGTGCCAGTAGTACGACTGGACAGGGTAGCCAGCCCCAGCATTTT.